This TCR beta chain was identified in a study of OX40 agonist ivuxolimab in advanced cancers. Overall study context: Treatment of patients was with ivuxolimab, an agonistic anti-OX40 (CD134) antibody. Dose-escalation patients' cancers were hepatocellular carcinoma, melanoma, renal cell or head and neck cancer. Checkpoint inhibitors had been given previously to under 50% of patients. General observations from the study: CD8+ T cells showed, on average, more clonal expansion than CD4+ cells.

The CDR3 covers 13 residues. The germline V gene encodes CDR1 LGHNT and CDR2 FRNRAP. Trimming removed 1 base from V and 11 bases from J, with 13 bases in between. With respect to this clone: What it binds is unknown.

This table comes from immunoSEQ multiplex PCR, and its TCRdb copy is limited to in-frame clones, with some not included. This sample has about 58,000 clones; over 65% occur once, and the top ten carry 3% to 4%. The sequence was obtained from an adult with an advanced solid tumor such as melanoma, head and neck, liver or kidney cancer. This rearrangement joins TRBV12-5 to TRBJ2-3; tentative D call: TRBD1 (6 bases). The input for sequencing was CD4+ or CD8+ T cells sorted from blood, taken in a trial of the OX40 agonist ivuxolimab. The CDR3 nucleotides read TGTGCTAGTGGTTTGGAAGGGCTAGGGGGGCAGTATTTT. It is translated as CASGLEGLGGQYF. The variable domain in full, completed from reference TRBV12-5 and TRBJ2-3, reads DARVTQTPRHKVTEMGQEVTMRCQPILGHNTVFWYRQTMMQGLELLAYFRNRAPLDDSGMPKDRFSAEMPDATLATLKIQPSEPRDSAVYFCASGLEGLGGQYFGPGTRLTVL.